This T cell receptor (beta chain) was profiled in a study of blood T cells in healthy people across ages. It was with a sample-barcoded 5' primer and a J-beta primer mix that a second PCR of about 6 to 11 cycles was run. Each CDR3 protein gets one entry after TCRdb re-called the 5' RACE reads with MiXCR. This table holds roughly 1.4 million distinct CDR3 sequences, 55% to 75% found once. This clonotype was detected a few times. Per individual sample, total RNA of at least 6 micrograms was extracted. The sample was blood. The clonotype comes from a man between 18 and 35 years old in good health.

The CDR3 sequence: CASSLFSPEQYF. Written as DNA, the CDR3 is TGTGCCAGCAGTTTATTTAGCCCCGAGCAGTACTTC. This chain connects TRBV28 to TRBJ2-4; D is unresolved. The end of the DNA aligns better with TRBJ2-7, so the J call may be wrong. The CDR3 consists of 12 residues. CDR1 and CDR2 from the germline V gene are MDHEN and SYDVKM.